This TCR beta chain comes out of a study of cytomegalovirus exposure and HLA in healthy donors. This clone was seen a handful of times. 13 Jbeta primers and 60 Vbeta primers were used for the PCR. Clones were sequenced by immunoSEQ multiplex PCR, and TCRdb holds only the in-frame ones, with some missing. The sample lists 150,000 to 180,000 clones; 70% to 80% were seen once. Healthy bone marrow donors made up the donors. Input material: PBMCs. The receptor was derived from a woman between 40 and 50 years old in good health and CMV-seronegative.

Here the CDR3 DNA reads TGCGCCAGCAGCCAGGCTGGGACTAAACAAGAGACCCAGTACTTC. Amino acid sequence: CASSQAGTKQETQYF. The rearrangement joins TRBV4-1 to TRBJ2-5, with 7 bases aligning to TRBD2. Germline CDR1 and CDR2: MGHRA and YSYEKL. With V trimmed by 3 bases and J by 2 bases, 6 bases remained unmatched. The CDR3 loop spans 15 amino acids.